This TCR beta chain derives from a study of blood T cell repertoires in COVID-19. Overall study context: PBMCs, B-cell-depleted T cells, or T cells were the source of the cDNA or gDNA that made up the material.

Generated by immunoSEQ multiplex PCR, the TCRdb table keeps only in-frame clones and is missing some. The sample carries fewer than 70,000 clones, around nine tenths recorded once. CDR3 length: 13 amino acids. With V trimmed by 2 bases and J by 7 bases, 1 base remained unmatched. CDR1 and CDR2 from the germline V gene are MNHEY and SVGAGI. Source material: peripheral blood. The clonotype originates from a human donor in a cohort sampled during active COVID-19. The chain joins TRBV6-5 to TRBJ2-1; TRBD1 agrees at 8 bases. CDR3 nucleotide sequence: TGTGCCAGCAGTTACGGACAGGGTAATGAGCAGTTCTTC. Its translation is CASSYGQGNEQFF.